This TCR beta chain was retrieved from a study of shared clonotypes between healthy human individuals. The wider study: CD4 naive cells filled three plates per donor, CD4 memory three, CD8 naive two and CD8 memory one.

Trimming left V 7 bases short and J 3 bases short, with 12 bases between. This CDR3 contains 13 residues. The germline V gene has CDR1 MDHEN and CDR2 SYDVKM. Generated by immunoSEQ multiplex PCR, the TCRdb table keeps only in-frame clones and is missing some. The sample lists a few million clones, under 95% occurring once. Notes on the study in general: Relative to clonotypes present in all four donors, those not shared had lower generation probabilities. When naive CD4 clonotypes were compared across a few donors, about 4.9% were shared.

Comments on this clone: The antigen remains unidentified.

The V gene is TRBV28, the J gene TRBJ1-1; D may be TRBD1 (6 bases). The sequencing sample was made of naive CD4+ T cells from PBMCs. Subset described: CD45RA+ positively selected. The source of this sequence is a man aged 18 to 29 in good health. Some clones in this sample may be carry-over from other donors' samples. Written as DNA, the CDR3 is TGTGCCAGCACCAAAGGGGGAGACACTGAAGCTTTCTTT. Translated, it gives CASTKGGDTEAFF. The complete variable domain, with remaining parts taken from reference TRBV28 and TRBJ1-1, reads DVKVTQSSRYLVKRTGEKVFLECVQDMDHENMFWYRQDPGLGLRLIYFSYDVKMKEKGDIPEGYSVSREKKERFSLILESASTNQTSMYLCASTKGGDTEAFFGQGTRLTVV.